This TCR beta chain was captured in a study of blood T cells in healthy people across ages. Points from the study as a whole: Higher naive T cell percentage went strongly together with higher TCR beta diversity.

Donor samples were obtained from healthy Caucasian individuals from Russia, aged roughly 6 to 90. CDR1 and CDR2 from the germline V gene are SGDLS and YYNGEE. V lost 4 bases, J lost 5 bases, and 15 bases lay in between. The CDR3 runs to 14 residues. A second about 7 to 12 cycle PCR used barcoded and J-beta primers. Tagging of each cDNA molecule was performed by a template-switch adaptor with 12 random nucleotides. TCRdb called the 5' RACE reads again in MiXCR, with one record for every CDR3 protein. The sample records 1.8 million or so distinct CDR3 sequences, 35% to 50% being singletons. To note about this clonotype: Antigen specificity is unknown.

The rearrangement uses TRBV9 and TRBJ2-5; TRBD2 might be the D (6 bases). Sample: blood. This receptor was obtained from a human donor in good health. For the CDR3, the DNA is TGTGCCAGCAGCACATCGCGGGGTAGGGAGACCCAGTACTTC. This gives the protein CASSTSRGRETQYF.